These 29 T cell receptor beta chains originate from one sample sequenced in a study of human T cells and chemical hapten exposure (dated by TCRdb to the early 2020s). Libraries were prepared through RACE. Sequencing took place on a NextSeq 500. TCRdb ran its own pipeline on the public reads, namely fastp trimming at Q25 and MiXCR clone calling, and kept in-frame beta chains. Every distinct CDR3 protein forms one entry, paired with its most common genes and DNA. The sample table contains roughly 120,000 distinct CDR3 sequences; only one count was recorded for approximately 13% of them. The ten largest clones represent around 0.99% of the sample. The time point label, as the study defines it: patch test 1, 2 weeks after DPC sensitization. The treatment or condition label for this specimen denotes: therapeutic diphenylcyclopropenone sensitization with weekly scalp DPC. Source: whole blood, taken in connection with sensitization to the hapten diphenylcyclopropenone (DPC). The receptors stem from a man aged 18 to 29 with alopecia areata. Some clones in this sample may be carry-over from other donors' samples.

The genes are TRBV4-1 and TRBJ2-5; perhaps D is TRBD1 or TRBD2 (5 bases each). Trimming shortened V by 0 bases and J by 4 bases, and 12 bases separated the two germline ends. CDR3 length: 15 amino acids. Germline CDR1 MGHRA, CDR2 YSYEKL. CDR3 sequence (DNA): TGCGCCAGCAGCCAAGAAGGGACCCTTAGAGAGACCCAGTACTTC. Protein product: CASSQEGTLRETQYF.

The chain joins TRBV4-3 to TRBJ2-3; D ambiguous. Germline values: CDR1 LGHNA, CDR2 YSLEER. V shed 1 base and J shed 2 bases, with 13 bases lying between them. The CDR3 covers 16 residues. This chain's CDR3 is CASSQVQASTTDTQYF. DNA for the CDR3: TGCGCCAGCAGCCAAGTACAAGCGAGCACCACAGATACGCAGTATTTT.

This clonotype was observed at least ten times. The chain combines TRBV20-1 with TRBJ1-2; D not resolved. Germline-derived CDR1 and CDR2 are DFQATT and SNEGSKA (reference sequence). With 4 bases removed from V and 8 bases from J, the gap between germline ends came to 8 bases. The CDR3 contains 10 residues. Here the CDR3 reads CSANGLGYTF. CDR3 DNA sequence: TGCAGTGCTAACGGTTTAGGCTACACCTTC.

This clonotype was found a few times. The chain joins TRBV7-9 to TRBJ2-2; 9 bases map to TRBD1. J lost 0 bases, V lost 2 bases, and 7 bases had no gene match. CDR3 size: 18 residues. The germline V gene has CDR1 SEHNR and CDR2 FQNEAQ (reference sequence). The CDR3 nucleotides read TGTGCCAGCAGCTTACCCGGGACAGGGAGGTCGAACACCGGGGAGCTGTTTTTT. Amino acid sequence: CASSLPGTGRSNTGELFF. Supplemented by reference TRBV7-9 and TRBJ2-2, the full variable domain reads DTGVSQNPRHKITKRGQNVTFRCDPISEHNRLYWYRQTLGQGPEFLTYFQNEAQLEKSRLLSDRFSAERPKGSFSTLEIQRTEQGDSAMYLCASSLPGTGRSNTGELFFGEGSRLTVL.

This sequence joins TRBV6-5 and TRBJ2-5, with TRBD2 as a possible D gene (6 bases). CDR3 length: 14 amino acids. The germline gives CDR1 MNHEY, CDR2 SVGAGI. V was shortened by 10 bases and J by 2 bases, with 17 bases between the two germline ends. The CDR3 loop is CAISRRVGQETQYF. In nucleotides, the CDR3 is TGTGCCATAAGTAGGAGGGTAGGGCAAGAGACCCAGTACTTC.

This clonotype was counted only a few times. The genes are TRBV4-2 and TRBJ2-4; D remains ambiguous. Germline lookup yields CDR1 LGHNA and CDR2 YNFKEQ. V dropped 1 base and J dropped 0 bases, with 10 bases sitting between them. CDR3 size: 16 residues. In DNA, the CDR3 is TGTGCCAGCAGCCAAGGAGAAGTGATAGCCAAAAACATTCAGTACTTC. It encodes CASSQGEVIAKNIQYF.

This clonotype was seen many times. V is TRBV28 and J is TRBJ2-5; 8 positions match TRBD1. CDR1 is MDHEN and CDR2 is SYDVKM in the germline V gene. V was pared by 6 bases and J by 2 bases, with 5 bases of the junction left unmatched. There are 14 residues in the CDR3. CDR3 DNA sequence: TGTGCCAGCAGGGGCCGACAGGGGCAAGAGACCCAGTACTTC. It codes for CASRGRQGQETQYF.

The chain recombines TRBV11-2 with TRBJ2-3; D perhaps matches TRBD1 (5 bases). This CDR3 is 15 amino acids long. The germline V and J ends were trimmed by 0 bases and 0 bases, with 7 bases remaining between them. CDR1 and CDR2 (germline): SGHAT, FQNNGV. The CDR3 protein is CASSLDRASTDTQYF. For the CDR3, the DNA is TGTGCCAGCAGCTTAGACAGGGCGAGCACAGATACGCAGTATTTT.

This chain joins TRBV5-1 and TRBJ2-1; 9 bases map to TRBD1. The CDR3 runs to 14 residues. Germline lookup yields CDR1 SGHRS and CDR2 YFSETQ. The trim removed 4 bases at V and 3 bases at J, leaving 2 bases unmatched. CDR3 sequence: CASSRDRDYNEQFF. The DNA for the CDR3 is TGCGCCAGCAGCCGGGACAGGGACTACAATGAGCAGTTCTTC.

This clonotype appeared a few times. The CDR3 sequence is CASSLDTVTYEQYF. In nucleotides, the CDR3 is TGTGCCAGCAGCTTAGATACAGTCACCTACGAGCAGTACTTC. The chain links TRBV11-2 to TRBJ2-7, with D unresolved. The V end was cut by 0 bases, the J end by 2 bases, with 8 bases between. CDR3 size: 14 residues. Germline-derived CDR1 and CDR2 are SGHAT and FQNNGV.

This clonotype was recorded at least ten times. J is TRBJ2-4 and V is TRBV29-1; D is possibly TRBD2 (6 bases). Germline CDR1 SQVTM, CDR2 ANQGSEA. The CDR3 has 14 residues. Trimming pared 4 bases from V and 3 bases from J, leaving 13 bases between. The CDR3 spells CSVAEGQVKNIQYF. The CDR3 nucleotides read TGCAGCGTTGCGGAGGGTCAAGTCAAAAACATTCAGTACTTC.

This chain links TRBV18 with TRBJ2-7; D tentatively fits TRBD1 or TRBD2 (5 bases each). Germline assignment: CDR1 KGHSH and CDR2 LQKENI. The V end was cut by 3 bases, the J end by 1 base, with 10 bases between. There are 14 residues in the CDR3. CDR3: CASSPGDGSYEQYF. The CDR3 coding sequence is TGTGCCAGCTCACCCGGGGACGGGTCCTACGAGCAGTACTTC.

V gene TRBV5-1 combines with J gene TRBJ2-6; no firm D call. The V and J ends lost 4 bases and 0 bases respectively, with 11 bases between them. The V gene's germline CDR1 is SGHRS and CDR2 YFSETQ. The CDR3 runs 16 residues. The CDR3 DNA reads TGCGCCAGCAGCCCCGACTTCAACTCTGGGGCCAACGTCCTGACTTTC. This sequence encodes CASSPDFNSGANVLTF.

In its sample, this clonotype was seen many times. V and J are TRBV10-3 and TRBJ1-2, with D perhaps TRBD1 (5 bases). In germline, CDR1 is ENHRY, CDR2 SYGVKD. Trimming left V 0 bases short and J 8 bases short, with 10 bases between. CDR3 length: 13 residues. CDR3 sequence: CAISESGRDGYTF. In nucleotides, the CDR3 is TGTGCCATCAGTGAGTCCGGCAGGGACGGCTACACCTTC.

This clonotype was seen only a few times. The genes are TRBV7-2 and TRBJ2-7; possibly TRBD1 or TRBD2 for D (5 bases each). Germline CDR1 and CDR2: SGHTA and FQGNSA. The V and J ends lost 1 base and 3 bases respectively, with 13 bases between them. The CDR3 is 15 residues long. The CDR3 loop is CASSLVSGAVYEQYF. The CDR3 DNA follows: TGTGCCAGCAGCTTAGTTTCCGGGGCAGTCTACGAGCAGTACTTC.

This clonotype was seen a handful of times. The chain combines TRBV28 with TRBJ2-3; D unresolved. V lost 6 bases and J lost 8, with 12 bases in between. The CDR3 spans 12 residues. Germline V gene lookup returns CDR1 MDHEN and CDR2 SYDVKM. CDR3 loop: CASSPPRGTQYF. The CDR3 DNA reads TGTGCCAGCAGCCCACCCCGTGGTACGCAGTATTTT. Filled out from reference TRBV28 and TRBJ2-3, the complete variable domain reads DVKVTQSSRYLVKRTGEKVFLECVQDMDHENMFWYRQDPGLGLRLIYFSYDVKMKEKGDIPEGYSVSREKKERFSLILESASTNQTSMYLCASSPPRGTQYFGPGTRLTVL.

V usage is TRBV18 and J usage is TRBJ2-7, with TRBD1 matching 9 bases. The CDR3 is made up of 12 amino acids. Germline V CDR1 and CDR2: KGHSH, LQKENI. V lost 5 bases to trimming and J lost 7 bases; unmatched junction nucleotides: 3. This chain's CDR3 is CASSSDRGEQYF. The CDR3 nucleotides read TGTGCCAGCTCATCCGACAGGGGGGAGCAGTACTTC.

V and J are TRBV10-1 and TRBJ1-6; D call uncertain. Trimming removed 4 bases from V and 9 bases from J, with 10 bases in between. The CDR3 extends over 13 amino acids. CDR1 and CDR2 (germline): WNHNN, SYGVQD (reference sequence). CDR3 nucleotide sequence: TGCGCCAGCAGTGCGGGGTCAGGTTCACCCCTCCACTTT. Translated: CASSAGSGSPLHF.

This clonotype was observed a few times. This chain uses TRBV20-1 with TRBJ2-7, with TRBD2 matching 12 bases. V lost 3 bases and J lost 2; bases outside the gene matches: 5. Germline CDR1 is DFQATT and CDR2 is SNEGSKA (reference sequence). The CDR3 consists of 15 residues. CDR3 in amino acids: CSAREPSGGAYEQYF. The CDR3, as DNA: TGCAGTGCTAGGGAACCTAGCGGGGGGGCCTACGAGCAGTACTTC.

The chain recombines TRBV18 with TRBJ2-7; 9 positions agree with TRBD2. V was clipped by 4 bases and J by 3 bases; unmatched bases: 13. Germline values: CDR1 KGHSH, CDR2 LQKENI. CDR3 length: 17 residues. The CDR3 DNA is TGTGCCAGCTCACTGACGACGCCATCTAGCGGGGTCTACGAGCAGTACTTC. This encodes CASSLTTPSSGVYEQYF.

This clonotype was observed a handful of times. This chain links TRBV5-1 with TRBJ1-2; weak D call: TRBD1 (5 bases). V was shortened by 0 bases and J by 4 bases, with 13 bases between the two germline ends. The CDR3 length is 15 residues. Germline V lookup: CDR1 SGHRS, CDR2 YFSETQ. The CDR3 is CASSLGLDRSYGYTF. CDR3 sequence (DNA): TGCGCCAGCAGCTTGGGACTCGACAGATCCTATGGCTACACCTTC.

The rearrangement joins TRBV10-3 to TRBJ2-2; D possibly corresponds to TRBD1 (5 bases). Germline loops: CDR1 ENHRY, CDR2 SYGVKD. V gave up 5 bases and J gave up 2 bases, with 9 bases separating them. The CDR3 has 14 amino acids. For the CDR3, the DNA is TGTGCCATCAGTAAGGGGCGAAACACCGGGGAGCTGTTTTTT. This encodes CAISKGRNTGELFF.

This clonotype was recorded a few times. The chain employs TRBV2 and TRBJ1-5; TRBD1 aligns across 7 bases. V dropped 6 bases and J dropped 0; count of bases not matched to a gene: 5. The CDR3 has 15 amino acids. Germline CDR1 and CDR2: SNHLY and FYNNEI. The CDR3 here is CASSGTAFSNQPQHF. The CDR3 coding sequence is TGTGCCAGCAGCGGGACAGCCTTTAGCAATCAGCCCCAGCATTTT.

V is TRBV6-2 or TRBV6-3 and J is TRBJ1-1; D possibly corresponds to TRBD1 (5 bases). Germline V gene lookup returns CDR1 MNHEY and CDR2 SVGEGT. CDR3 length equals 14 residues. V shed 2 bases and J shed 4 bases, with 11 bases lying between them. For the CDR3, the DNA is TGTGCCAGCAGTTACAATGGGGGACTCACTGAAGCTTTCTTT. It codes for CASSYNGGLTEAFF.

This clonotype was counted ten times or more. V is TRBV12-3 or TRBV12-4 and J is TRBJ1-5; 8 bases are shared with TRBD1. Unmatched junction bases numbered 1, after V lost 5 bases and J lost 4 bases. The CDR3 has 13 residues. The CDR3 DNA follows: TGTGCCAGCAGTCGGACAGGGAATCAGCCCCAGCATTTT. Its translation is CASSRTGNQPQHF.

A few counts support this clonotype. This rearrangement joins TRBV4-3 to TRBJ2-2, with TRBD1 matching 8 bases. The CDR3 length is 16 residues. After removal of 4 bases from V and 5 bases from J, the junction contained 9 bases not matched to a gene. Germline CDR1 and CDR2: LGHNA and YSLEER. The CDR3 loop is CASSPGGRGRTGELFF. CDR3 DNA: TGCGCCAGCAGCCCAGGGGGCCGAGGGAGGACCGGGGAGCTGTTTTTT.

This chain connects TRBV2 to TRBJ1-2; D uncertain. Deletions cut 4 bases from V and 3 bases from J, with 6 bases between. CDR1 and CDR2 from the germline V gene are SNHLY and FYNNEI. The CDR3 has 12 amino acids. The CDR3 DNA sequence: TGTGCCAGCAGTGCGGGGTACTATGGCTACACCTTC. Residues: CASSAGYYGYTF.

Details on this clonotype: This could be a read error, since a much larger clone is one nucleotide away. The chain recombines TRBV12-3 or TRBV12-4 with TRBJ2-3, with D possibly being TRBD1 or TRBD2 (5 bases each). Trimming removed 6 bases from V and 6 bases from J, with 16 bases in between. The CDR3 runs to 14 residues. The CDR3 nucleotides are TGTGCCAGCAGCCTGGGACCAGACACCGATACGCAGTATTTT. Translation: CASSLGPDTDTQYF.

This chain joins TRBV7-2 and TRBJ2-2; TRBD2 agrees at 7 bases. With 1 base clipped from V and 0 bases from J, the junction kept 5 bases outside the gene matches. This CDR3 has 17 amino acids. CDR1 and CDR2 (germline): SGHTA, FQGNSA. CDR3 in DNA: TGTGCCAGCAGCTTAGTTCCCCGGGGGGCGAACACCGGGGAGCTGTTTTTT. Translating it yields CASSLVPRGANTGELFF.